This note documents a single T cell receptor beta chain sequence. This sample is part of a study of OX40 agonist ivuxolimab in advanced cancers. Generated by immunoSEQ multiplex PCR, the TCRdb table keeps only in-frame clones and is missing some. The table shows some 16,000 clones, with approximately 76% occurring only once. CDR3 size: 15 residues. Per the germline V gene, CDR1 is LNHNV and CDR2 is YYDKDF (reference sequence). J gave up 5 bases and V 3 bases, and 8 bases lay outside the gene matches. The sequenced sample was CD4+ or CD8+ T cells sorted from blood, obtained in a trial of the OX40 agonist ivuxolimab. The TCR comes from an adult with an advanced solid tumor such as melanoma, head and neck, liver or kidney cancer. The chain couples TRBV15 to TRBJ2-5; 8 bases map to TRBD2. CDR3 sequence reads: CATSREAGDWETQYF. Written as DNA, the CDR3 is TGTGCCACCAGCAGGGAAGCGGGGGACTGGGAGACCCAGTACTTC.